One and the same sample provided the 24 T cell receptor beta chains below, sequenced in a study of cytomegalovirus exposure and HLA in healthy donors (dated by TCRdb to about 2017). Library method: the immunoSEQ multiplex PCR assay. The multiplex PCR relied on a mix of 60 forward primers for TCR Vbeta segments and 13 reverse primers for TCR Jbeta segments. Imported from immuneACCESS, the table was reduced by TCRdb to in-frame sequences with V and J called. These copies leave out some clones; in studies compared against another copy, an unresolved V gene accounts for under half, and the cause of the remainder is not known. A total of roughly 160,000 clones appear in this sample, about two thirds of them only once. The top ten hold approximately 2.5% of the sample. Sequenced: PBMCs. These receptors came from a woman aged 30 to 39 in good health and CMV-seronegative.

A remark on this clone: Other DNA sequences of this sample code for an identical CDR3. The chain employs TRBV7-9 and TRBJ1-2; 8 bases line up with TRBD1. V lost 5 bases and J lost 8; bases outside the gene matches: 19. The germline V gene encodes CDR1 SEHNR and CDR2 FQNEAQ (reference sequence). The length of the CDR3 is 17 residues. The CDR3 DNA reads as TGTGCCAGCAGCCCACTTTTGGGACAGGAATTGAATACCGGCTACACCTTC. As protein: CASSPLLGQELNTGYTF.

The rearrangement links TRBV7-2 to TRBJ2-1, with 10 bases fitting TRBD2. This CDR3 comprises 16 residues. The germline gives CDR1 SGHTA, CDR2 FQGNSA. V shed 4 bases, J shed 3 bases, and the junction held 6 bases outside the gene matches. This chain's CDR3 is CASSWVAGGLYNEQFF. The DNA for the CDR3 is TGTGCCAGCAGCTGGGTAGCGGGAGGTCTCTACAATGAGCAGTTCTTC. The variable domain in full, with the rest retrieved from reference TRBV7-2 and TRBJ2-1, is GAGVSQSPSNKVTEKGKDVELRCDPISGHTALYWYRQSLGQGLEFLIYFQGNSAPDKSGLPSDRFSAERTGGSVSTLTIQRTQQEDSAVYLCASSWVAGGLYNEQFFGPGTRLTVL.

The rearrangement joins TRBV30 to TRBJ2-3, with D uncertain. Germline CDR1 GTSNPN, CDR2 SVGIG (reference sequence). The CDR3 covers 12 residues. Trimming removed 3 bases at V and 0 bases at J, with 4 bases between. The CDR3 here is CAWSLSTDTQYF. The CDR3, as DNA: TGTGCCTGGAGCCTAAGCACAGATACGCAGTATTTT. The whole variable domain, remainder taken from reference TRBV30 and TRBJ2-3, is SQTIHQWPATLVQPVGSPLSLECTVEGTSNPNLYWYRQAAGRGLQLLFYSVGIGQISSEVPQNLSASRPQDRQFILSSKKLLLSDSGFYLCAWSLSTDTQYFGPGTRLTVL.

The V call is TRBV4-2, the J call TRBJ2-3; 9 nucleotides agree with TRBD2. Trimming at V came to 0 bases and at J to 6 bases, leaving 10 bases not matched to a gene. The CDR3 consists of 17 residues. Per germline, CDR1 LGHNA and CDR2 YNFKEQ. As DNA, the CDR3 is TGTGCCAGCAGCCAAGATAAACAGCGGGGGGCCTTTGATACGCAGTATTTT. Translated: CASSQDKQRGAFDTQYF.

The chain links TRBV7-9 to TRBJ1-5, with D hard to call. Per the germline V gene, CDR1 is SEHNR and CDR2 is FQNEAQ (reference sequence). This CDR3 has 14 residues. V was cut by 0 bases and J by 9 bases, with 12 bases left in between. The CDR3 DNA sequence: TGTGCCAGCAGCTTAGCAGAGGGTTGGGGGCCCCAGCATTTT. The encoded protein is CASSLAEGWGPQHF.

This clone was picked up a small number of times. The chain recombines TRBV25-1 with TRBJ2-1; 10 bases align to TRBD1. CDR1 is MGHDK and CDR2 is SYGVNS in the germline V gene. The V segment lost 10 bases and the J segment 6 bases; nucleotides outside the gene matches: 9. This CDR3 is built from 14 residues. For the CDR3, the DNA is TGTGCCACAACTTTCGGGACAGGGGTCAATGAGCAGTTCTTC. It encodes CATTFGTGVNEQFF.

Written as DNA, the CDR3 is TGTGCCAGCAGCGCCCGGGAGACCCAGTACTTC. Protein: CASSARETQYF. The gene calls are TRBV7-8 and TRBJ2-5; D gene uncertain. The CDR3 has 11 residues. V was cut by 5 bases and J by 5 bases, with 6 bases left in between. Germline CDR1 and CDR2: SGHVS and FQNEAQ.

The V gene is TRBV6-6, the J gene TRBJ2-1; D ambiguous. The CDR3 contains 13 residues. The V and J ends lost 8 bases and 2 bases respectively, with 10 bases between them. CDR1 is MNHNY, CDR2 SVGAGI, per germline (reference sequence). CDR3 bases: TGTGCCAGCCGCCTGGGCGCCTACAATGAGCAGTTCTTC. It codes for CASRLGAYNEQFF.

The CDR3 region is CASSQGSVTEAFF. CDR3 nucleotides: TGTGCCAGCTCCCAGGGGTCGGTCACTGAAGCTTTCTTT. The chain employs TRBV18 and TRBJ1-1; maybe TRBD1 (6 bases). Per germline, CDR1 KGHSH and CDR2 LQKENI. The V and J ends lost 6 bases and 4 bases respectively, with 12 bases between them. The CDR3 runs to 13 residues. Full variable domain (remainder filled in from reference TRBV18 and TRBJ1-1): NAGVMQNPRHLVRRRGQEARLRCSPMKGHSHVYWYRQLPEEGLKFMVYLQKENIIDESGMPKERFSAEFPKEGPSILRIQQVVRGDSAAYFCASSQGSVTEAFFGQGTRLTVV.

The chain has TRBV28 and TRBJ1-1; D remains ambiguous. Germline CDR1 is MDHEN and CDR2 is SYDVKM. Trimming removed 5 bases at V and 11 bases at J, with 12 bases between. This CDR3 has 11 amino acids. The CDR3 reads CASSLHGGAFF. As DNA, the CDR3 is TGTGCCAGCAGTCTACACGGAGGGGCTTTCTTT.

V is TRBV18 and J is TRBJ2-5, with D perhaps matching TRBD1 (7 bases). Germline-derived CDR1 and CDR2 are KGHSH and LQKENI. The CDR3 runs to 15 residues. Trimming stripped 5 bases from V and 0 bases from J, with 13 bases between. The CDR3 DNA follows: TGTGCCAGCTCAGCGGGACAGATGTACCAAGAGACCCAGTACTTC. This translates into CASSAGQMYQETQYF.

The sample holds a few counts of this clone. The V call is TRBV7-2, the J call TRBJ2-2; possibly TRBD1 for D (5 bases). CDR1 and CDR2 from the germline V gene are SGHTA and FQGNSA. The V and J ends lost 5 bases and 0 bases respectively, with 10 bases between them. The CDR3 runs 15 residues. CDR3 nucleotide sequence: TGTGCCAGCAGCAAACGACAGTCGAACACCGGGGAGCTGTTTTTT. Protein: CASSKRQSNTGELFF.

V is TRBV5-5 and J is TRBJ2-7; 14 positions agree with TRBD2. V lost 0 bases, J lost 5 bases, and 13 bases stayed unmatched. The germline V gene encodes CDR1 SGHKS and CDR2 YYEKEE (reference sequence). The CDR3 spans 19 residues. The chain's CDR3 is CASSLEVMGTSGRGHEQYF. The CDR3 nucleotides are TGTGCCAGCAGCTTGGAGGTTATGGGGACTAGCGGGAGAGGCCACGAGCAGTACTTC.

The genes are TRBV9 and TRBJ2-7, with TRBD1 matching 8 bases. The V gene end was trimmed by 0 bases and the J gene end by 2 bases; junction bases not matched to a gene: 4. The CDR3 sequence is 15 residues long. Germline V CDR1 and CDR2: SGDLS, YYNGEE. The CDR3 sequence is CASSVGQGAPYEQYF. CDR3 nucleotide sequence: TGTGCCAGCAGCGTAGGTCAGGGGGCCCCCTACGAGCAGTACTTC.

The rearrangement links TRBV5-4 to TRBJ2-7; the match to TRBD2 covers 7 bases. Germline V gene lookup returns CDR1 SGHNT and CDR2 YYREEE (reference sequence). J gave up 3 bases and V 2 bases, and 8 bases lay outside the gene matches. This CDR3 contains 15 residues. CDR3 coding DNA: TGTGCCAGCAGCTTTTCCGCGGGAGAGATCTACGAGCAGTACTTC. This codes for CASSFSAGEIYEQYF.

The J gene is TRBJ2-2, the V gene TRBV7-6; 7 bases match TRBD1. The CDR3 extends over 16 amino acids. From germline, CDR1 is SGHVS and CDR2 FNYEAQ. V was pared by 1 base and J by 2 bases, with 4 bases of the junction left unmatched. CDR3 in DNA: TGTGCCAGCAGCTTAGACGGGACAGCTAACACCGGGGAGCTGTTTTTT. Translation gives CASSLDGTANTGELFF.

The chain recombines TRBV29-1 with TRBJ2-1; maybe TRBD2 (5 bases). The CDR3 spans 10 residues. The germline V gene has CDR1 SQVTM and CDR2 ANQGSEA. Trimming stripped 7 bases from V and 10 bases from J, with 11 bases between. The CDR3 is CSGRLYEQFF. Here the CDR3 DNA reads TGCAGCGGGAGACTATACGAGCAGTTCTTC.

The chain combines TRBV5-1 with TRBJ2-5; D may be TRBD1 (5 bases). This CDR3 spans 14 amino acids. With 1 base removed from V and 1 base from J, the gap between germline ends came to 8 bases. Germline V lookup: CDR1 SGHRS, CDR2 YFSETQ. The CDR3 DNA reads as TGCGCCAGCAGCTTGATGACAGCCCAAGAGACCCAGTACTTC. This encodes CASSLMTAQETQYF.

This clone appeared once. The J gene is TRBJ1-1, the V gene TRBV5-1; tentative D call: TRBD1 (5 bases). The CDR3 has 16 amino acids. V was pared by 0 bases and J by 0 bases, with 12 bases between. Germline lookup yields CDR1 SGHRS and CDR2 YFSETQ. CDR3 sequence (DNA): TGCGCCAGCAGCTTGGAATTGGCAGGGCTGAACACTGAAGCTTTCTTT. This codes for CASSLELAGLNTEAFF.

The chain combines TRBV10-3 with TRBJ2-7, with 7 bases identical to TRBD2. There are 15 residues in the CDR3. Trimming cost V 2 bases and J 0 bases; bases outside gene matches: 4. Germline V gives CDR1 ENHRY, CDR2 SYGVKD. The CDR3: CAISEAGGSSYEQYF. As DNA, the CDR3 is TGTGCCATCAGTGAGGCCGGGGGGAGCTCCTACGAGCAGTACTTC.

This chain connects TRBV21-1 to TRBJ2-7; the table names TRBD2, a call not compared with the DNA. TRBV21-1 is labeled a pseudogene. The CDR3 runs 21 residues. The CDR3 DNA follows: TGTGCCAGCAGCCCCCAGGGGACTAGCGGGCCGCAAGGTATAATCTCCTACGAGCAGTACTTC. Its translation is CASSPQGTSGPQGIISYEQYF.

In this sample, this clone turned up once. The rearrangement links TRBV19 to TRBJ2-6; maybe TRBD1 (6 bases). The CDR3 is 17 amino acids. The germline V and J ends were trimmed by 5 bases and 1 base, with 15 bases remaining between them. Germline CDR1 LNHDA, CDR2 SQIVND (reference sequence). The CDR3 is CASSEQGPLSGANVLTF. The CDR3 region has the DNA TGTGCCAGTAGTGAGCAGGGGCCACTATCTGGGGCCAACGTCCTGACTTTC. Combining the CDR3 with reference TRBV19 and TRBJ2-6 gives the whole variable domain DGGITQSPKYLFRKEGQNVTLSCEQNLNHDAMYWYRQDPGQGLRLIYYSQIVNDFQKGDIAEGYSVSREKKESFPLTVTSAQKNPTAFYLCASSEQGPLSGANVLTFGAGSRLTVL.

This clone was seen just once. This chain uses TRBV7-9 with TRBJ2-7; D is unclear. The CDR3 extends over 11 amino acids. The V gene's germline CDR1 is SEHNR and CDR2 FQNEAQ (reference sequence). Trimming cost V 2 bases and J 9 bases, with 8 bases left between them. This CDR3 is CASSLLYRQYF. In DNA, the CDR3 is TGTGCCAGCAGCTTATTGTATAGGCAGTACTTC.

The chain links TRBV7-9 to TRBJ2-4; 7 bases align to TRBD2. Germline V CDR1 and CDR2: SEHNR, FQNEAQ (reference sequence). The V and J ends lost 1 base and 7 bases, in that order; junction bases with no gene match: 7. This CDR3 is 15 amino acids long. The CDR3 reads CASSLGFLAANIQYF. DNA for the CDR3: TGTGCCAGCAGCTTAGGATTTCTAGCGGCCAACATTCAGTACTTC.